The clone carrying this TCR beta chain was picked up one time. Its target is unknown. This sample is drawn from a study of CD8 T cells in ankylosing spondylitis. The study's findings and limits: What appeared characteristic of ankylosing spondylitis blood was a TCR beta motif of 7 or 8 highly homologous variants. Disease-linked clones bore a CD8+ phenotype, appearing relatively rarely in peripheral blood. Some motif variants had been reported before (in reactive arthritis synovial fluid and blood). Disease-linked clones reportedly concentrated significantly in matched ankylosing spondylitis synovial fluid.

Researchers built TCR beta libraries using quantitative 5'-RACE with molecular barcodes. TCRdb re-called the 5' RACE reads with MiXCR, one entry per CDR3 protein. Of around 890,000 distinct CDR3 sequences listed, 10% to 15% are singletons. The material sequenced was blood, either unsorted or a sorted T cell fraction (not recorded which). This TCR came from a male donor with ankylosing spondylitis.

The CDR3 is CSARGGSTGEQYF. The CDR3 DNA sequence: TGCAGTGCTAGAGGGGGGTCCACGGGAGAGCAGTACTTC. V is TRBV20-1 and J is TRBJ2-7, with D perhaps given as TRBD1 or TRBD2 (5 bases each). V lost 1 base and J 7 bases, leaving 14 bases between the germline ends. Germline loops: CDR1 DFQATT, CDR2 SNEGSKA (reference sequence). The CDR3 totals 13 residues.